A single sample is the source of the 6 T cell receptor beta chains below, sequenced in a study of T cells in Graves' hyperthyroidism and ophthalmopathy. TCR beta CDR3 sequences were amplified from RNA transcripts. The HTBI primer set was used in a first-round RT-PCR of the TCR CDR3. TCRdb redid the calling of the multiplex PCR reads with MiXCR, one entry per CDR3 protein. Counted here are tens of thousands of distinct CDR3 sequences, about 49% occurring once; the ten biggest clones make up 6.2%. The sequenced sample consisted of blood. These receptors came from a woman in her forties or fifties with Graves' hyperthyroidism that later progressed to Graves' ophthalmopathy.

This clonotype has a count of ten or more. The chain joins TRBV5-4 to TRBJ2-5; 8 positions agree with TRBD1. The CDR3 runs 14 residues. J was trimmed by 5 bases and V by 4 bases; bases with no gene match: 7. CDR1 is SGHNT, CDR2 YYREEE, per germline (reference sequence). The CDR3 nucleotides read TGTGCCAGCAGCGTACAGGGGGTTGCGGAGACCCAGTACTTC. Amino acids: CASSVQGVAETQYF.

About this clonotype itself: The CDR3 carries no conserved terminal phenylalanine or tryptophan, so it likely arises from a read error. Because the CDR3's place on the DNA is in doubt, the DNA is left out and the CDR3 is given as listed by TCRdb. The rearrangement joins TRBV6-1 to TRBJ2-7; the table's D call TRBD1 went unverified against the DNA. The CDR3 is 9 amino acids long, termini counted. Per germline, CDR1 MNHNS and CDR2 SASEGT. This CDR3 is CAMGQGFNL.

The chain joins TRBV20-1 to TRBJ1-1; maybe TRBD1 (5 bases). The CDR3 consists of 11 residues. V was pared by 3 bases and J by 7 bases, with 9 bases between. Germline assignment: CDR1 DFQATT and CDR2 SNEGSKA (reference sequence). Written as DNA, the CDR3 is TGCAGTGCTAGTGGCAGGGATGAAGCTTTCTTT. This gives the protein CSASGRDEAFF.

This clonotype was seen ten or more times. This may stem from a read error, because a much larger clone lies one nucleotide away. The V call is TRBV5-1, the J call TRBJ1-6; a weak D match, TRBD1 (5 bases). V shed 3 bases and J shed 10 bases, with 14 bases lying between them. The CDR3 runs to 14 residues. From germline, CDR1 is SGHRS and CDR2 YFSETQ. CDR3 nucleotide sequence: TGCGCCAGCAGCTCCGGGGCAGCACAATCACCCCTCCACTTT. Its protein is CASSSGAAQSPLHF.

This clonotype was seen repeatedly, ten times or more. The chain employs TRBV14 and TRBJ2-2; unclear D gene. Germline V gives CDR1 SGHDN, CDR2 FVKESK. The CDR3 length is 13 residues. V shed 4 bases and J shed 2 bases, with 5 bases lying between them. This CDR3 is CASSLANTGELFF. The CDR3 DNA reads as TGTGCCAGCAGCCTTGCTAACACCGGGGAGCTGTTTTTT.

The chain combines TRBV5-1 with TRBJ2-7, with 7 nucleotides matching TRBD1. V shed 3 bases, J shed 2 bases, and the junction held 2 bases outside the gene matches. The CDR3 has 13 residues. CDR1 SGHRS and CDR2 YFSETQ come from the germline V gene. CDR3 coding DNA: TGCGCCAGCAGCTCGGACAGGACCTACGAGCAGTACTTC. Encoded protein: CASSSDRTYEQYF.